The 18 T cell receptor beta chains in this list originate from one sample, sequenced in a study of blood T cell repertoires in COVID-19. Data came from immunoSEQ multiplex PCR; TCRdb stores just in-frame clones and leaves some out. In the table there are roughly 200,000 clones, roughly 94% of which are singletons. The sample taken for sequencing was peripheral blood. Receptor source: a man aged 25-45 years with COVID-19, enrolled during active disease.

CDR3 coding DNA: TGTGCCAGCAGCTTAAACAACGCCGGGGAGCTGTTTTTT. Translated, it gives CASSLNNAGELFF. This chain uses TRBV7-2 with TRBJ2-2; D gene ambiguous. This CDR3 region has 13 residues. Germline-derived CDR1 and CDR2 are SGHTA and FQGNSA. Trimming removed 2 bases from V and 6 bases from J, with 7 bases in between. Looking up the rest from reference TRBV7-2 and TRBJ2-2 gives the full variable domain: GAGVSQSPSNKVTEKGKDVELRCDPISGHTALYWYRQSLGQGLEFLIYFQGNSAPDKSGLPSDRFSAERTGGSVSTLTIQRTQQEDSAVYLCASSLNNAGELFFGEGSRLTVL.

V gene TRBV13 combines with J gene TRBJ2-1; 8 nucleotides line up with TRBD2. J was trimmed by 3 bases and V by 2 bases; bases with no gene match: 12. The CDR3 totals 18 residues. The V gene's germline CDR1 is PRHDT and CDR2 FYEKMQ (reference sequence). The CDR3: CASSLFVSGGQIYNEQFF. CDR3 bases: TGTGCCAGCAGCTTATTTGTCAGCGGGGGTCAAATCTACAATGAGCAGTTCTTC.

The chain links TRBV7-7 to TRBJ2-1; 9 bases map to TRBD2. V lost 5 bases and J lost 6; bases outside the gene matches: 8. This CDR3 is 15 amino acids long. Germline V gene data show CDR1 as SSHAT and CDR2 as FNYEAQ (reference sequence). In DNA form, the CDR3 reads TGTGCCAGCAGCCCCTTAGGCGGGGGGGCCAATGAGCAGTTCTTC. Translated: CASSPLGGGANEQFF.

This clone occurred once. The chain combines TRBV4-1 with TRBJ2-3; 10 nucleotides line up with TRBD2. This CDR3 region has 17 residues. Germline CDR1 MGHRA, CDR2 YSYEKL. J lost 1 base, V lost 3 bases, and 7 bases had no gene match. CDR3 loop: CASSHHGLADGTDTQYF. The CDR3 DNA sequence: TGCGCCAGCAGCCACCACGGACTAGCGGACGGCACAGATACGCAGTATTTT.

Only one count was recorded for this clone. CDR3 nucleotides: TGTGCCAGCAGCAAAATGGGATTTAGAACAGGGGTGCGGTACAATGAGCAGTTCTTC. As protein: CASSKMGFRTGVRYNEQFF. The V call is TRBV21-1, the J call TRBJ2-1; the tabulated D call, TRBD1, remains unverified against the DNA. TRBV21-1 is given as a pseudogene. The CDR3 length is 19 residues.

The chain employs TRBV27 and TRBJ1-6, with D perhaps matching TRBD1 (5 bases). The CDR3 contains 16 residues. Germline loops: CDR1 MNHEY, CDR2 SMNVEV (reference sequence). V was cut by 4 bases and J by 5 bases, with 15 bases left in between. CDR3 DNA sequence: TGTGCCAGCAGTTCGACAGCCAACCCCGATAATTCACCCCTCCACTTT. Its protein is CASSSTANPDNSPLHF.

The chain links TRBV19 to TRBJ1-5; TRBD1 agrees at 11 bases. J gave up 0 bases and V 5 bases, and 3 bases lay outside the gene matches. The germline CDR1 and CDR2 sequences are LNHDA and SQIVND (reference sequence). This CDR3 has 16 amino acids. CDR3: CASSGQGAGSNQPQHF. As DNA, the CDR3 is TGTGCCAGTAGTGGACAGGGGGCCGGTAGCAATCAGCCCCAGCATTTT.

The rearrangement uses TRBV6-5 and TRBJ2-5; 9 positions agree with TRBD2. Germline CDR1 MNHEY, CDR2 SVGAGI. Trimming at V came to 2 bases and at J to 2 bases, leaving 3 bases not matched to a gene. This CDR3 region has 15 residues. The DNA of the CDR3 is TGTGCCAGCAGTTACACGCTAGCGGGGCAAGAGACCCAGTACTTC. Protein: CASSYTLAGQETQYF.

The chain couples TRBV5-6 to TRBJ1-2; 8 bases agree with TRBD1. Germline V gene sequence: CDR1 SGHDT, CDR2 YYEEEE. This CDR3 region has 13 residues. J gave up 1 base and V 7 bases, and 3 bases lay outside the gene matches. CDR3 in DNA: TGTGCCAGCGGTGGACAGGGTAACTATGGCTACACCTTC. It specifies CASGGQGNYGYTF.

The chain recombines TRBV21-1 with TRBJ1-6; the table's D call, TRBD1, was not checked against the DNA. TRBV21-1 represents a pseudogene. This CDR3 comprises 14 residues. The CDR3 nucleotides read TGTGCCAGCAGCAAATACAGTCAGGGTAAGTCCCTCCACTTT. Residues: CASSKYSQGKSLHF.

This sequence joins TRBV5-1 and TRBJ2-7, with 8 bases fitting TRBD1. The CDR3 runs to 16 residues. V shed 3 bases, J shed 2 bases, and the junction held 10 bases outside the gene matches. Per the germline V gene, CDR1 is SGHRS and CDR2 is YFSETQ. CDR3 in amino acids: CASSSTRQGRAYEQYF. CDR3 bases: TGCGCCAGCAGCTCAACAAGACAGGGGCGAGCCTACGAGCAGTACTTC.

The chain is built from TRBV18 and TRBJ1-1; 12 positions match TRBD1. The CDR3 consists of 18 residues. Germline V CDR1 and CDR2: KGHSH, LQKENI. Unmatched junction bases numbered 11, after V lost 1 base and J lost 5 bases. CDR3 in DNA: TGTGCCAGCTCACCACTATTTCCGGGACAGGGGGCTGGAACTGAAGCTTTCTTT. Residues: CASSPLFPGQGAGTEAFF.

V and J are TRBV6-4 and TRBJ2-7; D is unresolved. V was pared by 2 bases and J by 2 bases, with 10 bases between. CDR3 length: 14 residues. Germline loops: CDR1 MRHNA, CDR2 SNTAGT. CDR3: CASSDPVNTYEQYF. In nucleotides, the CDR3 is TGTGCCAGCAGTGACCCCGTTAACACCTACGAGCAGTACTTC.

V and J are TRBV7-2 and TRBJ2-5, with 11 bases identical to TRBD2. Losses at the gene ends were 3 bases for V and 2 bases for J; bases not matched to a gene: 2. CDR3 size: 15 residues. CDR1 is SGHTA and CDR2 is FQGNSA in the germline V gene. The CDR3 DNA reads TGTGCCAGCAGCTTCACTAGCGGGGGACAAGAGACCCAGTACTTC. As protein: CASSFTSGGQETQYF.

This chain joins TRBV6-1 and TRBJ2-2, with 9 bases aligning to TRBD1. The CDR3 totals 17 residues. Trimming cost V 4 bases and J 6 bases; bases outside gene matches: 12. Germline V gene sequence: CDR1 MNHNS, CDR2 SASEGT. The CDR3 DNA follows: TGTGCCAGCAGTGGCGTTGTGGGGACAGGGAGGGCCGGGGAGCTGTTTTTT. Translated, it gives CASSGVVGTGRAGELFF.

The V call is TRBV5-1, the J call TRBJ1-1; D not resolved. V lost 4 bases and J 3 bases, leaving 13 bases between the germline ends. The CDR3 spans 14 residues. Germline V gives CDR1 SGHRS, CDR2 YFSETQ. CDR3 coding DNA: TGCGCCAGCAGCATTCGGGATCTCTACACTGAAGCTTTCTTT. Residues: CASSIRDLYTEAFF.

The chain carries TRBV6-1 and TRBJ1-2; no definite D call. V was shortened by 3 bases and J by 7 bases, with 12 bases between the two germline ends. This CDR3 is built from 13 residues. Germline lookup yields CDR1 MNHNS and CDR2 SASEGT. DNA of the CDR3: TGTGCCAGCAGTGATCTCCCGGGAACTGGCTACACCTTC. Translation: CASSDLPGTGYTF.

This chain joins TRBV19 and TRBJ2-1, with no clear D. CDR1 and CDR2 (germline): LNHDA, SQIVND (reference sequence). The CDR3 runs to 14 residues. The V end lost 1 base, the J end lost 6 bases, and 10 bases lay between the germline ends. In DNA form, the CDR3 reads TGTGCCAGTAGTATAGGCAGGTTGCCCAATGAGCAGTTCTTC. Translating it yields CASSIGRLPNEQFF.